A single sample is the source of the 32 T cell receptor beta chains below, sequenced in a study of blood T cells in healthy people across ages (dated by TCRdb to the mid-2010s). The receptor library was made with 5' RACE. Sequencing took place on an Illumina HiSeq 2500. A second PCR of roughly 6 to 12 cycles was run with a J-beta primer mix and a sample-barcoded 5' primer. TCRdb reanalyzed the raw reads on its own, using fastp at Q25 for trimming and MiXCR for clone calling, and kept in-frame beta chains. Entries are consolidated by CDR3 protein sequence, retaining the most common genes and DNA. The sample data list about 830,000 distinct CDR3 sequences, and approximately 67% of these were observed just once. The ten largest clones add up to 28% of the sample. Sequencing input: blood. The receptors come from a man younger than 40 in good health.

The sample holds one count of this clonotype. The rearrangement links TRBV12-3 or TRBV12-4 to TRBJ2-3; maybe TRBD2 (5 bases). Trimming took off 8 bases at V and 4 bases at J, with 16 bases between the two ends. The CDR3 extends over 14 amino acids. The CDR3: CASRFHGRADTQYF. The CDR3 nucleotides are TGTGCCAGCCGGTTCCACGGGCGGGCAGATACGCAGTATTTT.

This clonotype was found a few times. The genes are TRBV7-2 and TRBJ1-2, with TRBD1 matching 7 bases. CDR1 is SGHTA, CDR2 FQGNSA, per germline. Losses at the gene ends were 1 base for V and 8 bases for J; bases not matched to a gene: 7. The CDR3 totals 14 residues. In nucleotides, the CDR3 is TGTGCCAGCAGCTTAGGGTCCTACAGGGGCGGCTACACCTTC. Translating it yields CASSLGSYRGGYTF.

The rearrangement joins TRBV20-1 to TRBJ2-7, with D hard to call. In germline, CDR1 is DFQATT, CDR2 SNEGSKA (reference sequence). Trimming took off 6 bases at V and 2 bases at J, with 8 bases between the two ends. This CDR3 has 11 amino acids. The CDR3 loop is CSADGAYEQYF. Here the CDR3 DNA reads TGCAGTGCCGACGGTGCCTACGAGCAGTACTTC.

The genes are TRBV4-3 and TRBJ2-7; 9 bases map to TRBD1. The CDR3 runs to 14 residues. V lost 3 bases, J lost 3 bases, and 3 bases stayed unmatched. The V gene's germline CDR1 is LGHNA and CDR2 YSLEER. The CDR3 spells CASSQHRGLYEQYF. The CDR3 nucleotides are TGCGCCAGCAGCCAGCACAGGGGGCTCTACGAGCAGTACTTC.

This clonotype was detected once. The rearrangement joins TRBV6-5 to TRBJ2-5; no firm D call. The tail of the sequence fits TRBJ2-7 better, so the J call may be wrong. The germline CDR1 and CDR2 sequences are MNHEY and SVGAGI. CDR3 length: 11 amino acids. CDR3 loop: CASSWRHEQYF. CDR3 sequence (DNA): TGTGCCAGCAGTTGGCGCCACGAGCAGTACTTC.

This clonotype was counted a few times. V gene TRBV5-5 combines with J gene TRBJ1-5; no clear D. This CDR3 contains 15 residues. The V and J ends lost 0 bases and 1 base respectively, with 8 bases between them. Germline CDR1 SGHKS, CDR2 YYEKEE (reference sequence). The CDR3 spells CASSLAGVSNQPQHF. The CDR3 DNA reads as TGTGCCAGCAGCTTGGCTGGGGTAAGCAATCAGCCCCAGCATTTT.

This chain links TRBV6-5 with TRBJ2-2; D possibly matches TRBD1 or TRBD2 (6 bases each). Trimming left V 10 bases short and J 3 bases short, with 18 bases between. Germline CDR1 is MNHEY and CDR2 is SVGAGI. The CDR3 covers 15 residues. In DNA, the CDR3 is TGTGCCACCCTACAAGGAGGGGGTTACACCGGGGAGCTGTTTTTT. Its translation: CATLQGGGYTGELFF.

The rearrangement joins TRBV29-1 to TRBJ1-1; D unclear. This CDR3 region has 13 residues. V gave up 7 bases and J gave up 1 base, with 13 bases separating them. Germline CDR1 reads SQVTM; CDR2 reads ANQGSEA. The CDR3 here is CSGVQNPNTEAFF. For the CDR3, the DNA is TGCAGCGGTGTGCAGAACCCGAACACTGAAGCTTTCTTT.

The J gene is TRBJ2-5, the V gene TRBV20-1, with D tentatively TRBD2 (5 bases). V lost 0 bases, J lost 4 bases, and 12 bases lay in between. The CDR3 has 14 residues. The germline gives CDR1 DFQATT, CDR2 SNEGSKA (reference sequence). CDR3 nucleotide sequence: TGCAGTGCTAGAGATACGACTATCAGAGAGACCCAGTACTTC. Translation: CSARDTTIRETQYF.

This clonotype occurred once. V is TRBV7-2 and J is TRBJ1-5; 8 nucleotides match TRBD1. CDR3 size: 15 residues. Germline V gives CDR1 SGHTA, CDR2 FQGNSA. V lost 5 bases and J lost 7; bases outside the gene matches: 10. The CDR3 DNA is TGTGCCAGCAGCCCCAGGACAGGGACTGGGCAGCCCCAGCATTTT. Its translation is CASSPRTGTGQPQHF.

This clonotype appeared once. V gene TRBV7-8 combines with J gene TRBJ1-5; 8 nucleotides line up with TRBD1. Unmatched junction bases numbered 4, after V lost 4 bases and J lost 5 bases. CDR1 and CDR2 (germline): SGHVS, FQNEAQ. This CDR3 has 14 amino acids. CDR3 protein: CASSSTGEYQPQHF. CDR3 sequence (DNA): TGTGCCAGCAGCTCGACAGGGGAATATCAGCCCCAGCATTTT.

This clonotype has at least ten counts. The chain carries TRBV6-2 or TRBV6-3 and TRBJ2-6; D not resolved. The CDR3 totals 16 residues. CDR1 is MNHEY and CDR2 is SVGEGT in the germline V gene. V gave up 7 bases and J gave up 0 bases, with 13 bases separating them. CDR3 in DNA: TGTGCCAGCAACTGGTGGGCGTCCTCTGGGGCCAACGTCCTGACTTTC. It encodes CASNWWASSGANVLTF.

The chain joins TRBV5-8 to TRBJ1-1, with D possibly matching TRBD1 (5 bases). This CDR3 contains 17 residues. Per the germline V gene, CDR1 is SGHTS and CDR2 is YDEGEE. The V and J ends lost 0 bases and 4 bases respectively, with 19 bases between them. In DNA, the CDR3 is TGTGCCAGCAGCTTGGGAGGGGATCCCCGGCGGGGCACTGAAGCTTTCTTT. Translation gives CASSLGGDPRRGTEAFF.

The chain joins TRBV11-2 to TRBJ2-4, with D perhaps matching TRBD1 or TRBD2 (5 bases each). The V end lost 7 bases, the J end lost 13 bases, and 17 bases lay between the germline ends. This CDR3 has 12 residues. Germline CDR1 SGHAT, CDR2 FQNNGV. The CDR3 sequence is CASTQGPGEQYF. CDR3 nucleotide sequence: TGTGCCAGCACTCAGGGACCGGGTGAGCAGTACTTC.

The chain carries TRBV28 and TRBJ2-7; the D gene is possibly TRBD1 (6 bases). Germline V gene sequence: CDR1 MDHEN, CDR2 SYDVKM. V was shortened by 4 bases and J by 0 bases, with 16 bases between the two germline ends. The CDR3 is made up of 16 amino acids. The CDR3, as DNA: TGTGCCAGCAGTTATCGTGACAGGAGGCGCTCCTACGAGCAGTACTTC. This gives the protein CASSYRDRRRSYEQYF.

This clonotype was counted only a few times. This chain joins TRBV24-1 and TRBJ2-4, with D tentatively TRBD1 (6 bases). The better agreement between TRBJ2-7 and the DNA end casts doubt on the J call. From germline, CDR1 is KGHDR and CDR2 SFDVKD. The CDR3 consists of 13 residues. CDR3 in DNA: TGTGCCACCAGGGGACACGACTCCTACGAGCAGTACTTC. Its protein is CATRGHDSYEQYF.

On this clonotype: A much larger clone differs from this one at a single base, so this may be a read error. V gene TRBV20-1 combines with J gene TRBJ1-5, with unresolved D. This CDR3 is 13 amino acids long. Germline V gives CDR1 DFQATT, CDR2 SNEGSKA (reference sequence). CDR3 DNA sequence: TGCAGTGTTCTCGGGCCCTCCGATCATCCCCAGCATTTT. Translating gives CSVLGPSDHPQHF.

The CDR3 loop is CASSQGTAHEQFF. The DNA of the CDR3 is TGTGCCAGCAGCCAAGGAACGGCGCATGAGCAGTTCTTC. V gene TRBV3-1 combines with J gene TRBJ2-1; D ambiguous. The CDR3 extends over 13 amino acids. Trimming removed 1 base at V and 8 bases at J, with 9 bases between. CDR1 is LGHDT, CDR2 YNNKEL, per germline (reference sequence).

The chain is built from TRBV6-5 and TRBJ2-5, with 11 bases identical to TRBD2. Germline V gene data show CDR1 as MNHEY and CDR2 as SVGAGI. With 6 bases clipped from V and 4 bases from J, the junction kept 7 bases outside the gene matches. CDR3 length: 15 amino acids. The DNA for the CDR3 is TGTGCCAGCAGGTGGATTAGCGGGGGGGTAGAGACCCAGTACTTC. Encoded protein: CASRWISGGVETQYF.

This chain connects TRBV7-8 to TRBJ1-2, with TRBD1 identical over 8 bases. The germline gives CDR1 SGHVS, CDR2 FQNEAQ. CDR3 size: 18 residues. The trim removed 3 bases at V and 5 bases at J, leaving 17 bases unmatched. The CDR3 DNA follows: TGTGCCAGCAGCTTCCTTGGGGCAGGGGGCGCGCCGGTTTATGGCTACACCTTC. Translation: CASSFLGAGGAPVYGYTF.

This sequence joins TRBV20-1 and TRBJ1-4; D is ambiguous. The germline CDR1 and CDR2 sequences are DFQATT and SNEGSKA (reference sequence). V was cut by 0 bases and J by 7 bases, with 15 bases left in between. The CDR3 contains 15 residues. CDR3 loop: CSARDTGQNTEKLFF. CDR3 in DNA: TGCAGTGCTAGAGATACTGGGCAGAATACTGAAAAACTGTTTTTT.

V gene TRBV9 combines with J gene TRBJ1-2; 9 positions match TRBD1. V shed 0 bases and J 5 bases; nucleotides not matched to a gene: 2. The CDR3 is 14 amino acids. CDR1 and CDR2 (germline): SGDLS, YYNGEE. The CDR3 loop is CASSVDGTGYGYTF. The DNA for the CDR3 is TGTGCCAGCAGCGTAGACGGGACAGGGTATGGCTACACCTTC. Together with reference TRBV9 and TRBJ1-2, the CDR3 gives the full variable domain: DSGVTQTPKHLITATGQRVTLRCSPRSGDLSVYWYQQSLDQGLQFLIQYYNGEERAKGNILERFSAQQFPDLHSELNLSSLELGDSALYFCASSVDGTGYGYTFGSGTRLTVV.

This clonotype occurred many times. The genes are TRBV5-5 and TRBJ1-5; the D is unclear. CDR1 and CDR2 from the germline V gene are SGHKS and YYEKEE (reference sequence). The V and J ends lost 1 base and 4 bases respectively, with 3 bases between them. CDR3 length equals 12 residues. CDR3 DNA sequence: TGTGCCAGCAGCTTGTTGAATCAGCCCCAGCATTTT. Protein: CASSLLNQPQHF.

The chain has TRBV29-1 and TRBJ2-3; D is undetermined. There are 15 residues in the CDR3. Germline CDR1 is SQVTM and CDR2 is ANQGSEA. V lost 5 bases to trimming and J lost 4 bases, with 19 bases between them. The CDR3 DNA sequence: TGCAGCGTTCCCAACCAGAGGTCCGCGGCAGATACGCAGTATTTT. Translation gives CSVPNQRSAADTQYF.

Concerning this clonotype: One end of the junction varies from germline; a read error may be responsible. This chain links TRBV6-5 with TRBJ2-5; 7 bases line up with TRBD1. Per the germline V gene, CDR1 is MNHEY and CDR2 is SVGAGI. This CDR3 comprises 14 residues. The CDR3 region has the DNA TGTGCCGGCAGACCGGGACAGAGCCGGGAGACCCAGTACTTC. It specifies CAGRPGQSRETQYF.

The J gene is TRBJ2-1, the V gene TRBV13, with 7 nucleotides matching TRBD2. V gave up 4 bases and J gave up 1 base; unmatched junction bases: 7. In germline, CDR1 is PRHDT, CDR2 FYEKMQ (reference sequence). The CDR3 totals 16 residues. This CDR3 reads CASSWLRERSYNEQFF. The CDR3 DNA sequence: TGTGCCAGCAGCTGGCTGCGGGAGAGATCCTACAATGAGCAGTTCTTC.

This rearrangement joins TRBV4-1 to TRBJ2-1; a weak D match, TRBD1 (5 bases). Germline loops: CDR1 MGHRA, CDR2 YSYEKL. There are 15 residues in the CDR3. V lost 5 bases and J lost 4, with 15 bases in between. CDR3 sequence (DNA): TGCGCCAGCAGCAAAGGGGCCAGAGGATACAATGAGCAGTTCTTC. It encodes CASSKGARGYNEQFF.

The chain carries TRBV2 and TRBJ2-3; 11 bases line up with TRBD2. The germline CDR1 and CDR2 sequences are SNHLY and FYNNEI. V was clipped by 6 bases and J by 12 bases; unmatched bases: 11. This CDR3 has 14 amino acids. CDR3 nucleotide sequence: TGTGCCAGCAGCCGTACTAGCGGGGGTGGCTCACAGTATTTT. Protein product: CASSRTSGGGSQYF.

The V and J genes are TRBV7-2 and TRBJ2-5, with D uncertain. There are 14 residues in the CDR3. The V gene's germline CDR1 is SGHTA and CDR2 FQGNSA. Trimming took off 4 bases at V and 5 bases at J, with 14 bases between the two ends. Here the CDR3 reads CASSSNFGRETQYF. The CDR3 nucleotides read TGTGCCAGCAGCTCGAACTTTGGGCGGGAGACCCAGTACTTC.

J is TRBJ2-1 and V is TRBV5-1; no definite D call. Germline V lookup: CDR1 SGHRS, CDR2 YFSETQ. The CDR3 length is 15 residues. V was clipped by 0 bases and J by 3 bases, with 10 bases between them. The CDR3 loop reads CASSLESRVYNEQFF. The CDR3, as DNA: TGCGCCAGCAGCTTGGAGTCAAGGGTCTACAATGAGCAGTTCTTC. The variable domain in full, completed from reference TRBV5-1 and TRBJ2-1, reads KAGVTQTPRYLIKTRGQQVTLSCSPISGHRSVSWYQQTPGQGLQFLFEYFSETQRNKGNFPGRFSGRQFSNSRSEMNVSTLELGDSALYLCASSLESRVYNEQFFGPGTRLTVL.

This chain joins TRBV9 and TRBJ1-1; no firm D call. The CDR3 runs to 14 residues. V was clipped by 4 bases and J by 0 bases, with 10 bases between them. Germline V lookup: CDR1 SGDLS, CDR2 YYNGEE. The CDR3 is CASSTQSMNTEAFF. The CDR3 DNA sequence: TGTGCCAGCAGCACCCAGTCGATGAACACTGAAGCTTTCTTT.

The chain employs TRBV4-2 and TRBJ2-1; 8 bases are shared with TRBD2. The CDR3 is made up of 19 amino acids. The junction had 12 bases not matched to a gene; V was cut back by 0 bases and J by 2 bases. In germline, CDR1 is LGHNA, CDR2 YNFKEQ. Written as DNA, the CDR3 is TGTGCCAGCAGCCAAGATCTCACGCCGGGGGGGATAACCTACAATGAGCAGTTCTTC. Amino acid sequence: CASSQDLTPGGITYNEQFF.